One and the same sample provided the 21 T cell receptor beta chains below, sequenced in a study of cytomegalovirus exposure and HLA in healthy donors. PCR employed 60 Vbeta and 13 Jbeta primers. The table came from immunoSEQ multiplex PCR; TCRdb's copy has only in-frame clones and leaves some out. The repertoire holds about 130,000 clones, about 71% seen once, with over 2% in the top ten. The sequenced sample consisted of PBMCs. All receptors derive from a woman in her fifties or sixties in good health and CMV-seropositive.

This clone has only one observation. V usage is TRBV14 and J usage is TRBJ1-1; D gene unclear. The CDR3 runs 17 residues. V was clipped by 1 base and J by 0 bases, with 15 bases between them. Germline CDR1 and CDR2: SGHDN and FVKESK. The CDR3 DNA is TGTGCCAGCAGCCAAGCAACTTATCAGGTAATGAACACTGAAGCTTTCTTT. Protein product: CASSQATYQVMNTEAFF.

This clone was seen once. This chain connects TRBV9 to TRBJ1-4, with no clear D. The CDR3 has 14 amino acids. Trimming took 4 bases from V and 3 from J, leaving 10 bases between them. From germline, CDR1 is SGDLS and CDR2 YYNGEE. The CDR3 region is CASSPWAANEKLFF. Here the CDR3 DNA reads TGTGCCAGCAGCCCCTGGGCCGCTAATGAAAAACTGTTTTTT. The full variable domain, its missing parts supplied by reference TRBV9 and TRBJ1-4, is DSGVTQTPKHLITATGQRVTLRCSPRSGDLSVYWYQQSLDQGLQFLIQYYNGEERAKGNILERFSAQQFPDLHSELNLSSLELGDSALYFCASSPWAANEKLFFGSGTQLSVL.

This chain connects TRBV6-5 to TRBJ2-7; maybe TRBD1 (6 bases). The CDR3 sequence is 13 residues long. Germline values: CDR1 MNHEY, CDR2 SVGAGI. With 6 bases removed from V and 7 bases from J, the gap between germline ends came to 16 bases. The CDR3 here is CASRPWTVREQYF. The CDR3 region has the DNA TGTGCCAGCAGACCCTGGACAGTTAGAGAGCAGTACTTC.

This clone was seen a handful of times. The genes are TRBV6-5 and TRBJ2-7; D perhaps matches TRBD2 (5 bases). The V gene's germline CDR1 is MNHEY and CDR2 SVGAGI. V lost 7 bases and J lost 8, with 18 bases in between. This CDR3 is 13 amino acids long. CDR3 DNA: TGTGCCAGCACGACCGTGGTCGAGGGTAAGCAGTACTTC. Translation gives CASTTVVEGKQYF.

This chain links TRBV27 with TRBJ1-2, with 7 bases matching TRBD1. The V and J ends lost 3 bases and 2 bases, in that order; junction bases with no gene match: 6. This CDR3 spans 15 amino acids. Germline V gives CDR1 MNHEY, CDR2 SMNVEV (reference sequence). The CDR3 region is CASSLEGGGNYGYTF. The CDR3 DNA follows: TGTGCCAGCAGTTTGGAAGGGGGCGGCAACTATGGCTACACCTTC.

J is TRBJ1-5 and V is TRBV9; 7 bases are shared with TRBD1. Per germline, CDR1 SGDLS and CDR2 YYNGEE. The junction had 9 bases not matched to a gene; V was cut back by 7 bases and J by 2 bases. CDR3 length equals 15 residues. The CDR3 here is CASSQGESGNQPQHF. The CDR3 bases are TGTGCCAGCTCCCAGGGGGAATCGGGCAATCAGCCCCAGCATTTT.

The CDR3 DNA follows: TGTGCCAGCAGCTTAGCCGGGATTGAAGCTTTCTTT. This encodes CASSLAGIEAFF. The chain is built from TRBV11-2 and TRBJ1-1; D is ambiguous. V shed 1 base and J shed 7 bases, with 7 bases lying between them. CDR1 SGHAT and CDR2 FQNNGV come from the germline V gene. The CDR3 runs 12 residues. The variable domain in full, completed from reference TRBV11-2 and TRBJ1-1, reads EAGVAQSPRYKIIEKRQSVAFWCNPISGHATLYWYQQILGQGPKLLIQFQNNGVVDDSQLPKDRFSAERLKGVDSTLKIQPAKLEDSAVYLCASSLAGIEAFFGQGTRLTVV.

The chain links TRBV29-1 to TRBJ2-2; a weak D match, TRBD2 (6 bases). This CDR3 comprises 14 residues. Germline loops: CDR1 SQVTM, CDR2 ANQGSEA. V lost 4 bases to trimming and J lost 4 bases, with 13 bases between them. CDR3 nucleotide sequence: TGCAGCGTTGTCGGAGGGGCGGTCACCGGGGAGCTGTTTTTT. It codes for CSVVGGAVTGELFF.

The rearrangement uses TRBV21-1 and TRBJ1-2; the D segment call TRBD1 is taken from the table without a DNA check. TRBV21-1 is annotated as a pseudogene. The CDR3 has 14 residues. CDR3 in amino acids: CASSIGTGLDGYTF. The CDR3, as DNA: TGTGCCAGCAGCATCGGGACAGGGTTGGATGGCTACACCTTC.

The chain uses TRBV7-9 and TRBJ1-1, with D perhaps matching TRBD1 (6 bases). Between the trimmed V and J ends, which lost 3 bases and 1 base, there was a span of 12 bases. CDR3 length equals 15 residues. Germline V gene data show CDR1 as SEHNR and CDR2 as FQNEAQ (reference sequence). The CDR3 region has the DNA TGTGCCAGCAGCTTTGGGCTGGGGGCGAACACTGAAGCTTTCTTT. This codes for CASSFGLGANTEAFF.

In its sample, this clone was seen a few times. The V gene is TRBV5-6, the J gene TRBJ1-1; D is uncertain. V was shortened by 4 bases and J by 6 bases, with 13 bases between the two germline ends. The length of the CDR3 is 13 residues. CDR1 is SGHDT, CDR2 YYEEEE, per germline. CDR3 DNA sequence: TGTGCCAGCAGCCCTTGGGCAAACTCTGAAGCTTTCTTT. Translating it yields CASSPWANSEAFF.

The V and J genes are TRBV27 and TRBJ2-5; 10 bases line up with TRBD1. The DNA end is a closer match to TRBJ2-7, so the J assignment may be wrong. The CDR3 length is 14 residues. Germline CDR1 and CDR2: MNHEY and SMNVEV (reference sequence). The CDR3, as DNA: TGTGCCAGCAGTCTCCGGGACAGGGGCAGCGAGCAGTACTTC. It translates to CASSLRDRGSEQYF.

The CDR3 loop reads CASSIGLAGPQETQYF. DNA for the CDR3: TGTGCCAGCAGCATAGGACTAGCGGGACCGCAAGAGACCCAGTACTTC. V usage is TRBV7-2 and J usage is TRBJ2-5; TRBD2 aligns across 12 bases. The CDR3 covers 16 residues. Germline values: CDR1 SGHTA, CDR2 FQGNSA. The junction had 6 bases not matched to a gene; V was cut back by 5 bases and J by 2 bases.

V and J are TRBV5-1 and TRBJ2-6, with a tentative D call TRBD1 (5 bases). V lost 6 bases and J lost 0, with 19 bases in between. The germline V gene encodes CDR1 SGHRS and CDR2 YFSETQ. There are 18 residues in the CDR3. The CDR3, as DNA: TGCGCCAGCACCCCGTGGCGCGGACAACCCTCTGGGGCCAACGTCCTGACTTTC. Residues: CASTPWRGQPSGANVLTF.

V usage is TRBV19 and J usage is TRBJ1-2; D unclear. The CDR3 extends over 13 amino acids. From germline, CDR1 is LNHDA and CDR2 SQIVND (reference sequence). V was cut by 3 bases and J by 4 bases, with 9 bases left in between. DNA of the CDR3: TGTGCCAGTAGTATGACAAGCCTCTATGGCTACACCTTC. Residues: CASSMTSLYGYTF.

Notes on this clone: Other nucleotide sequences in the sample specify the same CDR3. The CDR3 DNA follows: TGTGCCAGCAGTGAACAGGGCAGCACAGATACGCAGTATTTT. Translation gives CASSEQGSTDTQYF. The chain is built from TRBV2 and TRBJ2-3; D is perhaps TRBD1 (5 bases). V was clipped by 2 bases and J by 0 bases, with 6 bases between them. Germline CDR1 reads SNHLY; CDR2 reads FYNNEI. The CDR3 runs 14 residues.

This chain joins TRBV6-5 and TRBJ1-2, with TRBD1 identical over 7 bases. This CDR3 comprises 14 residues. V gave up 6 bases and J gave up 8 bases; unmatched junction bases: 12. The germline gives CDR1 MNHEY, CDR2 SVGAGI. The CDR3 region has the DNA TGTGCCAGCAGCCCTCAGACAGGGCTTGGAGGCTACACCTTC. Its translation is CASSPQTGLGGYTF.

The CDR3 region has the DNA TGTGCCAGCAGCTTGGGTCCAGGGCAAGAGACCCAGTACTTC. Residues: CASSLGPGQETQYF. The rearrangement uses TRBV5-4 and TRBJ2-5, with TRBD1 as a possible D gene (5 bases). The CDR3 is 14 residues long. In germline, CDR1 is SGHNT, CDR2 YYREEE (reference sequence). Trimming shortened V by 0 bases and J by 2 bases, and 8 bases separated the two germline ends.

The DNA of the CDR3 is TGTGCCAGCAGACGACCAGGGCTGGACACTGAAGCTTTCTTT. It translates to CASRRPGLDTEAFF. The rearrangement uses TRBV7-6 and TRBJ1-1, with D tentatively TRBD1 (5 bases). Germline CDR1 reads SGHVS; CDR2 reads FNYEAQ. Between the trimmed V and J ends, which lost 6 bases and 3 bases, there was a span of 14 bases. The CDR3 runs to 14 residues. Filled out from reference TRBV7-6 and TRBJ1-1, the complete variable domain reads GAGVSQSPRYKVTKRGQDVALRCDPISGHVSLYWYRQALGQGPEFLTYFNYEAQQDKSGLPNDRFSAERPEGSISTLTIQRTEQRDSAMYRCASRRPGLDTEAFFGQGTRLTVV.

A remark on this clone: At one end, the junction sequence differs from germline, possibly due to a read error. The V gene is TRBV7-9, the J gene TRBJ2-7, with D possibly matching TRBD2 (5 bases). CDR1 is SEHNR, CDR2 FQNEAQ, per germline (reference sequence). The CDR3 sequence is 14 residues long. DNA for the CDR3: TGTTCCAGCAGCTTAGACGGGCCGGGGTACGAGCAGTACTTC. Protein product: CSSSLDGPGYEQYF.

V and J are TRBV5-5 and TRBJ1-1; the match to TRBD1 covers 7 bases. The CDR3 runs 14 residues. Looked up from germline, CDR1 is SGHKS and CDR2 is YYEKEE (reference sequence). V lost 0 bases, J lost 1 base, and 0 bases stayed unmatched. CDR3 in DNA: TGTGCCAGCAGCTTGGCAGGGGGGAACACTGAAGCTTTCTTT. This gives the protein CASSLAGGNTEAFF. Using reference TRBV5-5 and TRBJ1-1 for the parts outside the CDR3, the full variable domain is DAGVTQSPTHLIKTRGQQVTLRCSPISGHKSVSWYQQVLGQGPQFIFQYYEKEERGRGNFPDRFSARQFPNYSSELNVNALLLGDSALYLCASSLAGGNTEAFFGQGTRLTVV.